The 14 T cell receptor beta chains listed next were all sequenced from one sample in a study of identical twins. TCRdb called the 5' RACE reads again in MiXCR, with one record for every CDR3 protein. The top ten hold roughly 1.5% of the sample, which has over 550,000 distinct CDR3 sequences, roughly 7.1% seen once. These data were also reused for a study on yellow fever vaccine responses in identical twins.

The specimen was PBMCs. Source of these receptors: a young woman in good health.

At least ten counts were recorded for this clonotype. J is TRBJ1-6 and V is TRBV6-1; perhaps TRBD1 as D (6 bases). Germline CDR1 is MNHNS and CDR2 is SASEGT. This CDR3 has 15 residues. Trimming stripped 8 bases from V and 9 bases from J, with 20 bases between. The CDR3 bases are TGTGCCAGCCGCTCGGGACATTTGGACGGTTCACCCCTCCACTTT. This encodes CASRSGHLDGSPLHF.

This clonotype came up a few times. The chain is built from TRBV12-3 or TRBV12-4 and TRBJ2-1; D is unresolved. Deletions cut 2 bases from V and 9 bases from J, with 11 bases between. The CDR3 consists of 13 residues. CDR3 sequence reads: CASSLHFRAEQFF. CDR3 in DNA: TGTGCCAGCAGTTTACATTTCCGGGCTGAGCAGTTCTTC.

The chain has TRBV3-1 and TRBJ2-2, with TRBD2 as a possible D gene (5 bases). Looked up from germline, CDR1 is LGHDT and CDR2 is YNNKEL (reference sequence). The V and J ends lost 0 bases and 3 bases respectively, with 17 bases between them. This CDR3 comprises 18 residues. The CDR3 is CASSQDKGAFYYTGELFF. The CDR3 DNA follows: TGTGCCAGCAGCCAAGATAAGGGAGCATTCTATTACACCGGGGAGCTGTTTTTT.

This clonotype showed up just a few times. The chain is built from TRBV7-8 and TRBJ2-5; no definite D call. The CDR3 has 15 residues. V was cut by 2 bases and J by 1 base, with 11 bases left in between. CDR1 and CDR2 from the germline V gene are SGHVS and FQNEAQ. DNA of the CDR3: TGTGCCAGCAGCTTAAATCGCATAGCCCAAGAGACCCAGTACTTC. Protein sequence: CASSLNRIAQETQYF. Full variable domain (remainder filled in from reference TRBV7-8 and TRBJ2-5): GAGVSQSPRYKVAKRGQDVALRCDPISGHVSLFWYQQALGQGPEFLTYFQNEAQLDKSGLPSDRFFAERPEGSVSTLKIQRTQQEDSAVYLCASSLNRIAQETQYFGPGTRLLVL.

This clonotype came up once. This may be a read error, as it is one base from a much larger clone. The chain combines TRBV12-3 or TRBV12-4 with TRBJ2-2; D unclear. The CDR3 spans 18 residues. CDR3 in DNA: TGTACCAGCAGTTTCGGACGTGGATTTGAGGAAGACACCGGGGAGCTGTTTTTT. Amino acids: CTSSFGRGFEEDTGELFF.

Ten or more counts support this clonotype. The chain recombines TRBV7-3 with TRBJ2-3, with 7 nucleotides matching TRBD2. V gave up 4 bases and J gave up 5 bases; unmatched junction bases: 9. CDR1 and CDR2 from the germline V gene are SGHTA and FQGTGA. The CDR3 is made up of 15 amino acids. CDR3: CASSSLAEAGDTQYF. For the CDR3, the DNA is TGTGCCAGCAGCTCTCTAGCGGAGGCGGGAGATACGCAGTATTTT. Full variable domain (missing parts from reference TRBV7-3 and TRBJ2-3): GAGVSQTPSNKVTEKGKYVELRCDPISGHTALYWYRQSLGQGPEFLIYFQGTGAADDSGLPNDRFFAVRPEGSVSTLKIQRTERGDSAVYLCASSSLAEAGDTQYFGPGTRLTVL.

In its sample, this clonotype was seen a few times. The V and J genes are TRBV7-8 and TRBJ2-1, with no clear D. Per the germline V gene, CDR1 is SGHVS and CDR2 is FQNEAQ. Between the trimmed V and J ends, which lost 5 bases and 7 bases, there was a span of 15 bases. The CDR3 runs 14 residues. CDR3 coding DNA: TGTGCCAGCAGCACGTCCCCCCACCTAAATGAGCAGTTCTTC. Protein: CASSTSPHLNEQFF.

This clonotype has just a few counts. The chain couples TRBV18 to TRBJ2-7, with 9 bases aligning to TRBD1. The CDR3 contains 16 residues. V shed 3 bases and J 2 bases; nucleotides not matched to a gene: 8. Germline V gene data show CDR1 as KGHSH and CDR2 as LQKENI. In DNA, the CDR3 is TGTGCCAGCTCACCCGTCCCGGGACAGGGCACCTACGAGCAGTACTTC. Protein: CASSPVPGQGTYEQYF.

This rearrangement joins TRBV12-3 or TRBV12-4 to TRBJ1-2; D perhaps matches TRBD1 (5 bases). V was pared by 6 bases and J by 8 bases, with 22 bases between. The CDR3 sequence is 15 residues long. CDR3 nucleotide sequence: TGTGCCAGCAGATTTACGGGGACTCCCGGCGGAGGCTACACCTTC. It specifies CASRFTGTPGGGYTF.

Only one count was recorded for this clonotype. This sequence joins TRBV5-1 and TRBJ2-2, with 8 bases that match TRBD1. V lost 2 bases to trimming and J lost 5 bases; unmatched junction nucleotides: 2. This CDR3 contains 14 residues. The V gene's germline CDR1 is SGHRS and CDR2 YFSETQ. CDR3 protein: CASSFRDRTGELFF. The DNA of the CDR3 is TGCGCCAGCAGCTTTAGGGACAGGACCGGGGAGCTGTTTTTT.

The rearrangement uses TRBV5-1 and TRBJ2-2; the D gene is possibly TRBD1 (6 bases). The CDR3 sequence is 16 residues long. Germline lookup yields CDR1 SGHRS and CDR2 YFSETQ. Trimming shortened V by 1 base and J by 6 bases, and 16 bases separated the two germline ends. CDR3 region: CASSLFAAGVAGELFF. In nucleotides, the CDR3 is TGCGCCAGCAGCTTGTTTGCGGCAGGGGTGGCCGGGGAGCTGTTTTTT.

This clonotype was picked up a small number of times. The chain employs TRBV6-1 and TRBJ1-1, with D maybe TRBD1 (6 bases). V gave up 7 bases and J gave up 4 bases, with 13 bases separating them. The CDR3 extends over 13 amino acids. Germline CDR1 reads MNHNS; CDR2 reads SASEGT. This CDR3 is CASILGAVTEAFF. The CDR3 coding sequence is TGTGCCAGCATACTGGGGGCAGTCACTGAAGCTTTCTTT.

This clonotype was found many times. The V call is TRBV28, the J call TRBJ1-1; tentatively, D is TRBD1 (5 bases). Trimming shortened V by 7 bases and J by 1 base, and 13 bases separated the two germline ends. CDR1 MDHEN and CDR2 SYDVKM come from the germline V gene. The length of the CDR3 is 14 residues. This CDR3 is CASTLGPQNTEAFF. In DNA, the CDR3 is TGTGCCAGCACCTTGGGACCGCAGAACACTGAAGCTTTCTTT.

The CDR3 nucleotides read TGCAGTTTCGCGGACGGGAACTACGAGCAGTACGTC. Translated, it gives CSFADGNYEQYV. The rearrangement links TRBV20-1 to TRBJ2-7; a weak D match, TRBD2 (5 bases). This CDR3 has 12 residues. Germline V gives CDR1 DFQATT, CDR2 SNEGSKA (reference sequence). The V end lost 8 bases, the J end lost 3 bases, and 14 bases lay between the germline ends.